The 22 T cell receptor beta chains given below trace back to one sample, sequenced in a study of blood T cell repertoires in COVID-19. Generated by immunoSEQ multiplex PCR, the TCRdb table keeps only in-frame clones and is missing some. The sample yields a few hundred thousand clones, 80% to 95% seen once. Sample: peripheral blood. These receptors were collected from a woman in her twenties or thirties with COVID-19, enrolled during active disease.

V and J are TRBV28 and TRBJ2-7; D call uncertain. The CDR3 extends over 14 amino acids. Germline assignment: CDR1 MDHEN and CDR2 SYDVKM. Trimming left V 2 bases short and J 0 bases short, with 8 bases between. CDR3 nucleotides: TGTGCCAGCAGTTTAGACATCAGCTCCTACGAGCAGTACTTC. This gives the protein CASSLDISSYEQYF.

This clone was observed a few times. The V gene is TRBV30, the J gene TRBJ1-5, with 9 bases lining up with TRBD1. This CDR3 spans 16 amino acids. Germline V lookup: CDR1 GTSNPN, CDR2 SVGIG (reference sequence). After removal of 0 bases from V and 6 bases from J, the junction contained 9 bases not matched to a gene. The CDR3 is CAWSVLGTGRGQPQHF. The CDR3 DNA reads as TGTGCCTGGAGTGTACTGGGGACAGGGAGGGGTCAGCCCCAGCATTTT. Using reference TRBV30 and TRBJ1-5 for the parts outside the CDR3, the full variable domain is SQTIHQWPATLVQPVGSPLSLECTVEGTSNPNLYWYRQAAGRGLQLLFYSVGIGQISSEVPQNLSASRPQDRQFILSSKKLLLSDSGFYLCAWSVLGTGRGQPQHFGDGTRLSIL.

J is TRBJ1-2 and V is TRBV30; 7 bases are a match to TRBD1. CDR3 length: 13 residues. CDR1 is GTSNPN, CDR2 SVGIG, per germline (reference sequence). V shed 3 bases and J 1 base; nucleotides not matched to a gene: 2. The CDR3, as DNA: TGTGCCTGGAGGTGGGACAGTAACTATGGCTACACCTTC. Encoded protein: CAWRWDSNYGYTF.

The chain has TRBV4-1 and TRBJ2-1, with D possibly matching TRBD2 (5 bases). Trimming removed 2 bases at V and 6 bases at J, with 8 bases between. The CDR3 has 13 amino acids. Germline V CDR1 and CDR2: MGHRA, YSYEKL. The CDR3 protein is CASSQPGGNEQFF. Here the CDR3 DNA reads TGCGCCAGCAGCCAACCAGGAGGCAATGAGCAGTTCTTC.

This clone has only one observation. The chain combines TRBV6-5 with TRBJ2-5, with 9 bases fitting TRBD2. This CDR3 has 14 residues. The germline V gene encodes CDR1 MNHEY and CDR2 SVGAGI. V gave up 8 bases and J gave up 5 bases; unmatched junction bases: 9. CDR3 residues: CASRSGSGRETQYF. The CDR3 DNA is TGTGCCAGCCGTAGCGGGAGTGGGAGGGAGACCCAGTACTTC.

The J gene is TRBJ2-5, the V gene TRBV11-3, with 13 bases identical to TRBD2. The CDR3 length is 15 residues. Trimming at V came to 4 bases and at J to 3 bases, leaving 2 bases not matched to a gene. Germline CDR1 and CDR2: SGHNT and YENEEA. CDR3 in DNA: TGTGCCAGCAGCTCCGGACTAGCGGGAGAAGAGACCCAGTACTTC. This encodes CASSSGLAGEETQYF.

The CDR3 DNA follows: TGTGCCAGCAGCTCTTCACTAGCGGGAGTATCAGATACGCAGTATTTT. Translation gives CASSSSLAGVSDTQYF. V and J are TRBV7-2 and TRBJ2-3, with 11 positions matching TRBD2. The CDR3 has 16 residues. The V gene end was trimmed by 4 bases and the J gene end by 4 bases; junction bases not matched to a gene: 7. Germline V lookup: CDR1 SGHTA, CDR2 FQGNSA.

The CDR3 loop is CAWKGQRYTIYF. CDR3 coding DNA: TGTGCCTGGAAGGGGCAACGATACACCATATATTTT. V and J are TRBV30 and TRBJ1-3, with D tentatively TRBD1 (5 bases). The CDR3 has 12 amino acids. With 4 bases removed from V and 8 bases from J, the gap between germline ends came to 12 bases. Germline CDR1 GTSNPN, CDR2 SVGIG (reference sequence).

V and J are TRBV19 and TRBJ2-3, with 9 positions matching TRBD1. Trimming at V came to 5 bases and at J to 2 bases, leaving 8 bases not matched to a gene. The CDR3 is 16 residues long. Per germline, CDR1 LNHDA and CDR2 SQIVND (reference sequence). The CDR3 DNA sequence: TGTGCCAGTAGTTCGTACTACAGGGGGCCCACAGATACGCAGTATTTT. It codes for CASSSYYRGPTDTQYF.

The chain couples TRBV7-9 to TRBJ2-3, with 10 bases that match TRBD2. The trim removed 5 bases at V and 2 bases at J, leaving 7 bases unmatched. CDR1 and CDR2 from the germline V gene are SEHNR and FQNEAQ (reference sequence). This CDR3 spans 16 amino acids. CDR3 loop: CASSPPSGRDTDTQYF. CDR3 sequence (DNA): TGTGCCAGCAGCCCCCCTAGCGGGAGAGACACAGATACGCAGTATTTT.

The chain uses TRBV12-3 or TRBV12-4 and TRBJ2-7; maybe TRBD2 (6 bases). This CDR3 comprises 12 residues. V lost 6 bases, J lost 3 bases, and 9 bases lay in between. The CDR3 reads CASSSRGYEQYF. CDR3 in DNA: TGTGCCAGCAGCTCGCGGGGCTACGAGCAGTACTTC.

The J gene is TRBJ1-1, the V gene TRBV5-4; 10 nucleotides line up with TRBD1. This CDR3 contains 15 residues. Germline values: CDR1 SGHNT, CDR2 YYREEE (reference sequence). V shed 2 bases and J 9 bases; nucleotides not matched to a gene: 10. CDR3 DNA sequence: TGTGCCAGCAGCTTAGGGACAGGGGCGCGGGCACAAGCTTTCTTT. Translating it yields CASSLGTGARAQAFF.

The chain uses TRBV7-8 and TRBJ2-1, with 7 bases lining up with TRBD2. The CDR3 totals 16 residues. Germline V lookup: CDR1 SGHVS, CDR2 FQNEAQ. V was pared by 3 bases and J by 7 bases, with 12 bases of the junction left unmatched. DNA for the CDR3: TGTGCCAGCAGCTTCGGATGGGCGGGAGTCACGAATGAGCAGTTCTTC. It translates to CASSFGWAGVTNEQFF.

V gene TRBV5-6 combines with J gene TRBJ2-1, with D tentatively TRBD1 (6 bases). V was trimmed by 4 bases and J by 8 bases, leaving 22 bases between them. The CDR3 totals 16 residues. The V gene's germline CDR1 is SGHDT and CDR2 YYEEEE. The CDR3: CASSAVTGLFGHEQFF. In nucleotides, the CDR3 is TGTGCCAGCAGCGCTGTGACAGGTCTTTTCGGGCATGAGCAGTTCTTC.

The genes are TRBV30 and TRBJ1-5; 7 bases align to TRBD1. The CDR3 runs 16 residues. Looked up from germline, CDR1 is GTSNPN and CDR2 is SVGIG (reference sequence). V trimming: 3 bases; J trimming: 5 bases; junction bases outside the gene matches: 13. The CDR3 sequence: CAWSPRATGAHQPQHF. CDR3 nucleotides: TGTGCCTGGAGCCCTCGGGCCACAGGGGCCCATCAGCCCCAGCATTTT.

This chain joins TRBV29-1 and TRBJ1-1, with D hard to call. The CDR3 runs to 10 residues. Germline-derived CDR1 and CDR2 are SQVTM and ANQGSEA. V was clipped by 6 bases and J by 4 bases, with 6 bases between them. CDR3 coding DNA: TGCAGCGTCACTAGCACTGAAGCTTTCTTT. It is translated as CSVTSTEAFF.

In this sample, this clone turned up once. The rearrangement links TRBV6-6 to TRBJ2-4; 7 nucleotides line up with TRBD2. The trim removed 5 bases at V and 7 bases at J, leaving 11 bases unmatched. CDR1 is MNHNY, CDR2 SVGAGI, per germline (reference sequence). The CDR3 sequence is 15 residues long. CDR3 residues: CASSQGLDGGNIQYF. DNA for the CDR3: TGTGCCAGCAGTCAGGGATTGGACGGGGGGAACATTCAGTACTTC.

Concerning this clone: At the DNA level, this CDR3 is encoded by other sequences in the same sample as well. The rearrangement links TRBV7-9 to TRBJ1-2; D call uncertain. V lost 1 base and J lost 3, with 3 bases in between. The V gene's germline CDR1 is SEHNR and CDR2 FQNEAQ (reference sequence). CDR3 size: 12 residues. CDR3 in amino acids: CASSLGDYGYTF. Here the CDR3 DNA reads TGTGCCAGCAGCTTAGGAGACTATGGCTACACCTTC.

The V gene is TRBV6-6, the J gene TRBJ1-2; possible D gene TRBD1, 5 bases. The ends were cut back, 2 bases at V and 8 bases at J, with 12 bases in the middle. The germline V gene has CDR1 MNHNY and CDR2 SVGAGI (reference sequence). The CDR3 is 13 residues long. CDR3 in amino acids: CASSYKGREGYTF. The CDR3, as DNA: TGTGCCAGCAGTTACAAGGGGCGAGAAGGCTACACCTTC.

This clone was counted a single time. This rearrangement joins TRBV6-6 to TRBJ1-1; D is uncertain. The CDR3 loop spans 13 amino acids. With 8 bases removed from V and 1 base from J, the gap between germline ends came to 11 bases. Germline V gene lookup returns CDR1 MNHNY and CDR2 SVGAGI (reference sequence). The CDR3 loop reads CASSKQRNTEAFF. CDR3 coding DNA: TGTGCCAGCTCGAAGCAAAGGAACACTGAAGCTTTCTTT.

The rearrangement uses TRBV2 and TRBJ1-2; TRBD1 aligns across 7 bases. The germline V gene has CDR1 SNHLY and CDR2 FYNNEI. V shed 1 base and J 4 bases; nucleotides not matched to a gene: 6. This CDR3 has 15 residues. CDR3 bases: TGTGCCAGCAGTGAAGGTGGAGGGGGCATCTATGGCTACACCTTC. Translating gives CASSEGGGGIYGYTF.

This chain connects TRBV25-1 to TRBJ2-7; 8 nucleotides align to TRBD1. CDR1 is MGHDK and CDR2 is SYGVNS in the germline V gene. This CDR3 comprises 14 residues. V lost 3 bases to trimming and J lost 5 bases; unmatched junction nucleotides: 6. For the CDR3, the DNA is TGTGCCAGCAGTGACCAGGACAGGGACCACGAGCAGTACTTC. Amino acids: CASSDQDRDHEQYF.